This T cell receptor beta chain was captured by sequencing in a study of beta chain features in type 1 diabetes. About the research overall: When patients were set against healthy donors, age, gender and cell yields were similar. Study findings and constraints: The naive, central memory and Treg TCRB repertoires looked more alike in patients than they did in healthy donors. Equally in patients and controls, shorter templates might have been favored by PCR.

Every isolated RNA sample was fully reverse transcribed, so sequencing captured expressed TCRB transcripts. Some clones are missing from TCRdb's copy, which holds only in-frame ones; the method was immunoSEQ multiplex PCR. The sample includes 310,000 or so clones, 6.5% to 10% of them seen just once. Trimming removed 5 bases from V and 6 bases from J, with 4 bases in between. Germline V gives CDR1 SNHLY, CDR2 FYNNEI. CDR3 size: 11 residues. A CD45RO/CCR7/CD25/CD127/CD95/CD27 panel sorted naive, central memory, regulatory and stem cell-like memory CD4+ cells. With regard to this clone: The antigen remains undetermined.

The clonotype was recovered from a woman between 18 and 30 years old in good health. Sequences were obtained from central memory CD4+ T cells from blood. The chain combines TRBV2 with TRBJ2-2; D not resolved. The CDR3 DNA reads TGTGCCAGCAGTCCGGCCGGGGAGCTGTTTTTT. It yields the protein CASSPAGELFF.